This T cell receptor (beta chain) was sequenced during a study of blood T cell repertoires in COVID-19. Across the whole study: T cells, B-cell-depleted T cells, or PBMCs supplied cDNA or gDNA.

This clone is a singleton in its sample. Profiled with immunoSEQ multiplex PCR; TCRdb holds only in-frame clones, not every one. The sample has more than 400,000 clones; approximately 85% are singletons. CDR1 and CDR2 (germline): LGHNT, FRNRAP. The V and J ends lost 5 bases and 1 base, in that order; junction bases with no gene match: 13. The CDR3 spans 18 residues. The chain employs TRBV12-5 and TRBJ2-7, with TRBD1 matching 11 bases. Sequenced sample: peripheral blood. This TCR was recovered from a human donor in a cohort sampled during active COVID-19. The CDR3 sequence: CASGNSGTGGSFSYEQYF. CDR3 in DNA: TGTGCTAGTGGTAATTCAGGGACAGGGGGTTCGTTTTCCTACGAGCAGTACTTC.